Below, 27 T cell receptor beta chains from the same sample are listed, as sequenced in a study of blood T cells in healthy people across ages. A J-beta primer mix and a sample-barcoded 5' primer were used in a second PCR of about 6 to 12 cycles. MiXCR was run by TCRdb on the 5' RACE reads, yielding one entry per CDR3 protein. The sample has 700,000 to 900,000 distinct CDR3 sequences, around half seen once. Sequenced material: blood. These receptors all stem from a man at least 80 years old in good health.

This clonotype was observed a handful of times. The J gene is TRBJ2-1, the V gene TRBV9; TRBD2 is a possible D gene (5 bases). The CDR3 extends over 13 amino acids. The V end lost 0 bases, the J end lost 4 bases, and 5 bases lay between the germline ends. Germline CDR1 is SGDLS and CDR2 is YYNGEE. DNA for the CDR3: TGTGCCAGCAGCGTAGGGGAGTACAATGAGCAGTTCTTC. Translating gives CASSVGEYNEQFF.

The V call is TRBV6-5, the J call TRBJ2-1, with 9 positions matching TRBD1. Germline V gene lookup returns CDR1 MNHEY and CDR2 SVGAGI. The CDR3 runs 16 residues. After removal of 2 bases from V and 6 bases from J, the junction contained 8 bases not matched to a gene. This chain's CDR3 is CASSYHPGQGPNEQFF. DNA for the CDR3: TGTGCCAGCAGTTACCACCCGGGACAGGGACCCAATGAGCAGTTCTTC.

The chain recombines TRBV3-1 with TRBJ2-5; unclear D gene. The CDR3 extends over 16 amino acids. V lost 0 bases and J lost 4, with 15 bases in between. Germline CDR1 is LGHDT and CDR2 is YNNKEL (reference sequence). DNA of the CDR3: TGTGCCAGCAGCCAAGATTTTGAGACTCCTCCAGAGACCCAGTACTTC. Translating it yields CASSQDFETPPETQYF.

This clonotype turned up a few times. This chain uses TRBV20-1 with TRBJ1-1, with D perhaps matching TRBD1 (6 bases). CDR1 and CDR2 from the germline V gene are DFQATT and SNEGSKA (reference sequence). The CDR3 runs to 14 residues. Trimming removed 2 bases from V and 7 bases from J, with 17 bases in between. CDR3 in amino acids: CSARSEAGVGEAFF. The CDR3 DNA sequence: TGCAGTGCTAGATCCGAGGCAGGGGTAGGTGAAGCTTTCTTT.

The V and J genes are TRBV20-1 and TRBJ2-6; D assignment may be TRBD1 or TRBD2 (5 bases each). CDR3 size: 15 residues. CDR1 is DFQATT, CDR2 SNEGSKA, per germline (reference sequence). V lost 1 base to trimming and J lost 0 bases, with 7 bases between them. Here the CDR3 reads CSARVRGSGANVLTF. CDR3 coding DNA: TGCAGTGCTAGAGTGAGGGGCTCTGGGGCCAACGTCCTGACTTTC.

The chain combines TRBV25-1 with TRBJ2-5, with TRBD1 matching over 8 bases. Germline trimming cut 2 bases from V and 1 base from J; bases unmatched to any gene: 6. The CDR3 contains 16 residues. CDR1 is MGHDK, CDR2 SYGVNS, per germline. The CDR3 nucleotides read TGTGCCAGCAGTGAACCCAGGACAGGGCTCCAAGAGACCCAGTACTTC. Protein: CASSEPRTGLQETQYF. Full variable domain (missing parts from reference TRBV25-1 and TRBJ2-5): EADIYQTPRYLVIGTGKKITLECSQTMGHDKMYWYQQDPGMELHLIHYSYGVNSTEKGDLSSESTVSRIRTEHFPLTLESARPSHTSQYLCASSEPRTGLQETQYFGPGTRLLVL.

The chain employs TRBV9 and TRBJ2-6; D unclear. Trimming left V 0 bases short and J 0 bases short, with 7 bases between. This CDR3 comprises 16 residues. From germline, CDR1 is SGDLS and CDR2 YYNGEE. The CDR3 DNA is TGTGCCAGCAGCGTAGAACTCCTCTCTGGGGCCAACGTCCTGACTTTC. Residues: CASSVELLSGANVLTF.

This clonotype was recorded a few times. V usage is TRBV20-1 and J usage is TRBJ2-3; 15 bases align to TRBD2. Germline lookup yields CDR1 DFQATT and CDR2 SNEGSKA (reference sequence). The trim removed 6 bases at V and 0 bases at J, leaving 7 bases unmatched. There are 17 residues in the CDR3. This CDR3 is CSAAGTSGRPSTDTQYF. In DNA form, the CDR3 reads TGCAGTGCGGCCGGGACTAGCGGGAGGCCCAGCACAGATACGCAGTATTTT.

The genes are TRBV7-2 and TRBJ2-1, with TRBD2 identical over 16 bases. The CDR3 consists of 16 residues. With 3 bases clipped from V and 7 bases from J, the junction kept 3 bases outside the gene matches. Germline assignment: CDR1 SGHTA and CDR2 FQGNSA. The CDR3 DNA reads TGTGCCAGCAGCTTGGGGACTAGCGGGAGGGAGAATGAGCAGTTCTTC. Translating it yields CASSLGTSGRENEQFF.

Of note for this clonotype: An end of the junction differs from the germline gene, which may be a read error. The gene calls are TRBV29-1 and TRBJ2-6; TRBD1 agrees at 7 bases. The CDR3 extends over 17 amino acids. The germline CDR1 and CDR2 sequences are SQVTM and ANQGSEA. The CDR3 loop reads CSVERGQGLAGANVPTF. The CDR3 nucleotides read TGCAGCGTTGAAAGGGGGCAGGGGTTAGCTGGGGCCAACGTCCCGACTTTC.

This clonotype turned up a few times. The rearrangement joins TRBV27 to TRBJ2-4; 11 bases line up with TRBD1. The J call may be incorrect, as the DNA end agrees better with TRBJ2-7. The CDR3 covers 15 residues. The germline gives CDR1 MNHEY, CDR2 SMNVEV (reference sequence). CDR3 region: CASSFLGQGAHEQYF. The CDR3 coding sequence is TGTGCCAGCAGTTTTCTCGGACAGGGGGCCCACGAGCAGTACTTC.

The V and J genes are TRBV5-6 and TRBJ2-7; D not resolved. The CDR3 is made up of 15 amino acids. The germline V gene encodes CDR1 SGHDT and CDR2 YYEEEE. Trimming shortened V by 1 base and J by 6 bases, and 17 bases separated the two germline ends. This CDR3 reads CASSLRGFPLSEQYF. The CDR3 region has the DNA TGTGCCAGCAGCTTGCGAGGTTTCCCCCTCTCCGAGCAGTACTTC.

This clonotype was seen a handful of times. V gene TRBV7-9 combines with J gene TRBJ2-1; D is unclear. Trimming shortened V by 1 base and J by 5 bases, and 9 bases separated the two germline ends. The germline V gene encodes CDR1 SEHNR and CDR2 FQNEAQ (reference sequence). This CDR3 region has 14 residues. The CDR3 loop reads CASSLEGTNNEQFF. In DNA form, the CDR3 reads TGTGCCAGCAGCTTAGAGGGTACTAACAATGAGCAGTTCTTC.

This rearrangement joins TRBV6-5 to TRBJ2-2; 7 bases agree with TRBD2. The germline CDR1 and CDR2 sequences are MNHEY and SVGAGI. V gave up 10 bases and J gave up 4 bases; unmatched junction bases: 9. The CDR3 extends over 14 amino acids. CDR3 DNA sequence: TGTGCCACCTGGGACTATTATTTCACCGGGGAGCTGTTTTTT. This sequence encodes CATWDYYFTGELFF.

The chain employs TRBV27 and TRBJ2-7; 7 bases agree with TRBD1. Germline values: CDR1 MNHEY, CDR2 SMNVEV (reference sequence). The J segment lost 5 bases and the V segment lost 4 bases, leaving 5 bases of the junction unmatched. The CDR3 covers 13 residues. The CDR3 nucleotides read TGTGCCAGCAGTTCACAGGGGTTCCACGAGCAGTACTTC. It yields the protein CASSSQGFHEQYF.

The chain combines TRBV7-9 with TRBJ2-7; 10 bases are a match to TRBD1. The V and J ends lost 2 bases and 2 bases, in that order; junction bases with no gene match: 3. The CDR3 loop spans 15 amino acids. CDR1 is SEHNR and CDR2 is FQNEAQ in the germline V gene (reference sequence). The CDR3 bases are TGTGCCAGCAGCTTAATGGGACAGGGGACCTACGAGCAGTACTTC. It translates to CASSLMGQGTYEQYF.

This clonotype was detected only a few times. This chain joins TRBV10-3 and TRBJ2-5; 8 bases are a match to TRBD2. The DNA matches TRBJ2-7 better at its end, which makes the J call doubtful. The germline V gene has CDR1 ENHRY and CDR2 SYGVKD. The CDR3 is made up of 15 amino acids. CDR3 bases: TGTGCCATCAGTGGTAACGGGAGGGCCCTGGACGAGCAGTACTTC. Amino acid sequence: CAISGNGRALDEQYF.

This clonotype has only a few counts. V usage is TRBV18 and J usage is TRBJ2-7; 7 bases match TRBD2. V lost 5 bases to trimming and J lost 3 bases; unmatched junction nucleotides: 10. The CDR3 is 15 residues long. Germline CDR1 is KGHSH and CDR2 is LQKENI. CDR3 region: CASSSPRDYVYEQYF. CDR3 DNA: TGTGCCAGCTCATCCCCCCGGGACTACGTCTACGAGCAGTACTTC.

The chain recombines TRBV2 with TRBJ2-1; 12 nucleotides align to TRBD2. Germline V CDR1 and CDR2: SNHLY, FYNNEI. This CDR3 has 14 residues. V was pared by 7 bases and J by 8 bases, with 6 bases of the junction left unmatched. CDR3 in DNA: TGTGCCAGCACCACTAGCGGGAGGCTCGATGAGCAGTTCTTC. This encodes CASTTSGRLDEQFF.

This clonotype was observed a few times. This chain uses TRBV10-3 with TRBJ2-7, with TRBD1 identical over 9 bases. Trimming cost V 3 bases and J 4 bases; bases outside gene matches: 13. Per germline, CDR1 ENHRY and CDR2 SYGVKD. The CDR3 is 17 amino acids. The DNA of the CDR3 is TGTGCCATCAGTGAAAGGGGACGCCGGGACAGGGCGTACGAGCAGTACTTC. It yields the protein CAISERGRRDRAYEQYF.

The J gene is TRBJ2-5, the V gene TRBV20-1; 10 bases are shared with TRBD1. The tail of the sequence fits TRBJ2-7 better, so the J call may be wrong. This CDR3 has 14 residues. CDR1 and CDR2 from the germline V gene are DFQATT and SNEGSKA (reference sequence). CDR3 in amino acids: CSARDWDRGFEQYF. CDR3 bases: TGCAGTGCTAGAGATTGGGACAGGGGTTTCGAGCAGTACTTC.

V and J are TRBV7-9 and TRBJ2-7, with unresolved D. The CDR3 spans 14 residues. The germline V gene encodes CDR1 SEHNR and CDR2 FQNEAQ (reference sequence). Trimming stripped 5 bases from V and 2 bases from J, with 13 bases between. The CDR3 spells CASSPRKDPYEQYF. CDR3 sequence (DNA): TGTGCCAGCAGCCCTCGGAAGGACCCCTACGAGCAGTACTTC.

V gene TRBV2 combines with J gene TRBJ1-5, with a weak D call TRBD1 (6 bases). V dropped 3 bases and J dropped 4 bases, with 16 bases sitting between them. Germline V gives CDR1 SNHLY, CDR2 FYNNEI. The length of the CDR3 is 16 residues. The CDR3 DNA reads TGTGCCAGCAGTGAGGGGGGTAGAAGGGGGAATCAGCCCCAGCATTTT. Translation: CASSEGGRRGNQPQHF.

The rearrangement links TRBV27 to TRBJ2-7, with 7 bases fitting TRBD2. V trimming: 0 bases; J trimming: 0 bases; junction bases outside the gene matches: 8. The CDR3 contains 17 residues. CDR1 is MNHEY, CDR2 SMNVEV, per germline (reference sequence). CDR3 coding DNA: TGTGCCAGCAGTTTATCGTCCCTAGCGGCAACCTCCTACGAGCAGTACTTC. Its protein is CASSLSSLAATSYEQYF.

V and J are TRBV6-6 and TRBJ2-1, with D perhaps TRBD2 (6 bases). Per the germline V gene, CDR1 is MNHNY and CDR2 is SVGAGI (reference sequence). Trimming took off 6 bases at V and 7 bases at J, with 19 bases between the two ends. The CDR3 is 15 residues long. Here the CDR3 DNA reads TGTGCCAGCAGCCGGGGGACGGGAGCCCTTAATGAGCAGTTCTTC. Protein: CASSRGTGALNEQFF.

J is TRBJ2-1 and V is TRBV5-1; 7 bases fit TRBD2. The V and J ends lost 0 bases and 5 bases, in that order; junction bases with no gene match: 5. The germline gives CDR1 SGHRS, CDR2 YFSETQ. This CDR3 has 15 amino acids. DNA of the CDR3: TGCGCCAGCAGCTTGGGAGCGGGGCCGAACAATGAGCAGTTCTTC. This sequence encodes CASSLGAGPNNEQFF.

The chain uses TRBV29-1 and TRBJ2-5; 7 nucleotides agree with TRBD1. The closer fit of TRBJ2-7 to the DNA end suggests the J call may be wrong. Germline CDR1 SQVTM, CDR2 ANQGSEA. The CDR3 extends over 12 amino acids. CDR3 residues: CSEMTGPGEQYF. The CDR3 region has the DNA TGCAGCGAAATGACAGGGCCGGGCGAGCAGTACTTC.